These 25 T cell receptor beta chains originate from one sample sequenced in a study of CD8 T cells in Susac syndrome. Reverse transcription of roughly 0.5 to 1 ug RNA was performed with random hexamers. A single record per CDR3 protein comes from TCRdb applying MiXCR to the immunoSEQ multiplex PCR reads. The sample comprises around 150,000 distinct CDR3 sequences, about 95% of which are singletons, and over 0.095% rests with the top ten. The source material was CD4+ T cells from PBMCs. These receptor sequences come from a human donor with multiple sclerosis.

The genes are TRBV28 and TRBJ2-7; 8 bases line up with TRBD2. From germline, CDR1 is MDHEN and CDR2 SYDVKM. V lost 3 bases and J lost 5; bases outside the gene matches: 9. This CDR3 has 15 amino acids. The CDR3: CASSFRGGAFHEQYF. DNA of the CDR3: TGTGCCAGCAGTTTTCGGGGGGGCGCTTTCCACGAGCAGTACTTC.

The chain combines TRBV15 with TRBJ2-4; D gene uncertain. The CDR3 spans 15 residues. The V gene's germline CDR1 is LNHNV and CDR2 YYDKDF (reference sequence). Trimming took off 1 base at V and 8 bases at J, with 15 bases between the two ends. The CDR3 DNA reads as TGTGCCACCAGCAGAGGGTCAGGCGATCTCGACATTCAGTACTTC. It encodes CATSRGSGDLDIQYF.

The V gene is TRBV7-9, the J gene TRBJ2-2; 7 bases fit TRBD1. The V and J ends lost 9 bases and 4 bases, in that order; junction bases with no gene match: 14. This CDR3 is built from 16 residues. CDR1 SEHNR and CDR2 FQNEAQ come from the germline V gene (reference sequence). CDR3 sequence: CASNKGAVTSTGELFF. The DNA of the CDR3 is TGTGCCAGTAACAAGGGGGCTGTCACCTCCACCGGGGAGCTGTTTTTT. The full variable domain, rest sourced from reference TRBV7-9 and TRBJ2-2, is DTGVSQNPRHKITKRGQNVTFRCDPISEHNRLYWYRQTLGQGPEFLTYFQNEAQLEKSRLLSDRFSAERPKGSFSTLEIQRTEQGDSAMYLCASNKGAVTSTGELFFGEGSRLTVL.

The CDR3, as DNA: TGTGCCAGCAGTGAAACAGGGCGCTCCTACGAGCAGTACTTC. Amino acids: CASSETGRSYEQYF. The V call is TRBV12-3 or TRBV12-4, the J call TRBJ2-7, with D possibly matching TRBD1 (6 bases). The CDR3 contains 14 residues. V lost 5 bases, J lost 0 bases, and 11 bases lay in between.

V and J are TRBV28 and TRBJ1-1; D is undetermined. The V gene lost 8 bases and the J gene lost 4 bases, with 8 bases spanning the gap. The CDR3 consists of 11 residues. CDR1 is MDHEN and CDR2 is SYDVKM in the germline V gene. CDR3: CASQVGTEAFF. CDR3 bases: TGTGCCAGCCAGGTGGGCACTGAAGCTTTCTTT.

The chain uses TRBV20-1 and TRBJ2-5, with 12 bases identical to TRBD2. Germline CDR1 reads DFQATT; CDR2 reads SNEGSKA (reference sequence). Trimming at V came to 4 bases and at J to 5 bases, leaving 14 bases not matched to a gene. CDR3 length: 17 residues. CDR3 sequence (DNA): TGCAGTGCTACCACTGTCGCTAGCGGGAGGGCCGGGGAGACCCAGTACTTC. It translates to CSATTVASGRAGETQYF.

The chain recombines TRBV15 with TRBJ2-1; TRBD2 matches 7 bases. This CDR3 comprises 15 residues. Germline V gene data show CDR1 as LNHNV and CDR2 as YYDKDF (reference sequence). V was clipped by 5 bases and J by 12 bases; unmatched bases: 16. CDR3 in DNA: TGTGCCACCAGCGGGACTATCACGGGCCCAAAGGTGCAGTTCTTC. Encoded protein: CATSGTITGPKVQFF. The full variable domain, rest sourced from reference TRBV15 and TRBJ2-1, is DAMVIQNPRYQVTQFGKPVTLSCSQTLNHNVMYWYQQKSSQAPKLLFHYYDKDFNNEADTPDNFQSRRPNTSFCFLDIRSPGLGDTAMYLCATSGTITGPKVQFFGPGTRLTVL.

The DNA of the CDR3 is TGTGCCAGCAGTTACATGAATAGCAATCAGCCCCAGCATTTT. Its translation is CASSYMNSNQPQHF. The chain couples TRBV6-2 or TRBV6-3 to TRBJ1-5; D is uncertain. The CDR3 length is 14 residues. Germline V lookup: CDR1 MNHEY, CDR2 SVGEGT. Trimming stripped 2 bases from V and 0 bases from J, with 5 bases between.

This chain connects TRBV7-2 to TRBJ1-5; D might be TRBD1 (6 bases). V was cut by 1 base and J by 1 base, with 8 bases left in between. Per the germline V gene, CDR1 is SGHTA and CDR2 is FQGNSA. The CDR3 consists of 15 residues. The CDR3 bases are TGTGCCAGCAGCTTAGTAACAGGGAGCAATCAGCCCCAGCATTTT. Residues: CASSLVTGSNQPQHF.

This sequence joins TRBV6-5 and TRBJ2-3; TRBD2 is a possible D gene (6 bases). This CDR3 has 15 amino acids. V was cut by 6 bases and J by 4 bases, with 17 bases left in between. CDR1 MNHEY and CDR2 SVGAGI come from the germline V gene. CDR3 DNA: TGTGCCAGCAGGCCGGGACTTCTGGGGCCAGATACGCAGTATTTT. Its translation is CASRPGLLGPDTQYF.

The chain couples TRBV28 to TRBJ1-4; 11 positions match TRBD1. The V and J ends lost 4 bases and 4 bases, in that order; junction bases with no gene match: 8. Germline V lookup: CDR1 MDHEN, CDR2 SYDVKM. This CDR3 comprises 17 residues. CDR3 loop: CASSYGTGGTSNEKLFF. CDR3 nucleotide sequence: TGTGCCAGCAGTTACGGGACAGGGGGGACGAGTAATGAAAAACTGTTTTTT. Full variable domain (rest looked up from reference TRBV28 and TRBJ1-4): DVKVTQSSRYLVKRTGEKVFLECVQDMDHENMFWYRQDPGLGLRLIYFSYDVKMKEKGDIPEGYSVSREKKERFSLILESASTNQTSMYLCASSYGTGGTSNEKLFFGSGTQLSVL.

This chain connects TRBV29-1 to TRBJ1-1; D perhaps matches TRBD1 (5 bases). The CDR3 sequence is 14 residues long. From germline, CDR1 is SQVTM and CDR2 ANQGSEA. V lost 4 bases and J 5 bases, leaving 17 bases between the germline ends. The CDR3 nucleotides are TGCAGCGTTGGTTCTACTCGGGGCGTAACTGAAGCTTTCTTT. Translated, it gives CSVGSTRGVTEAFF.

This clonotype has just one count. CDR3 residues: CASRVSPTNTGELFF. The DNA for the CDR3 is TGTGCCAGCAGGGTGAGCCCTACGAACACCGGGGAGCTGTTTTTT. The genes are TRBV7-3 and TRBJ2-2; D remains ambiguous. The CDR3 loop spans 15 amino acids. Trimming pared 6 bases from V and 0 bases from J, leaving 11 bases between. CDR1 is SGHTA and CDR2 is FQGTGA in the germline V gene. The whole variable domain, remainder taken from reference TRBV7-3 and TRBJ2-2, is GAGVSQTPSNKVTEKGKYVELRCDPISGHTALYWYRQSLGQGPEFLIYFQGTGAADDSGLPNDRFFAVRPEGSVSTLKIQRTERGDSAVYLCASRVSPTNTGELFFGEGSRLTVL.

V is TRBV28 and J is TRBJ2-7; 7 bases agree with TRBD1. Unmatched junction bases numbered 14, after V lost 5 bases and J lost 7 bases. Germline V gene data show CDR1 as MDHEN and CDR2 as SYDVKM. This CDR3 spans 15 amino acids. The CDR3 loop reads CASSAQRQGLGEQYF. Here the CDR3 DNA reads TGTGCCAGCAGTGCCCAAAGACAGGGTTTAGGGGAGCAGTACTTC.

This chain connects TRBV20-1 to TRBJ1-1; D is unclear. The CDR3 runs 13 residues. Germline values: CDR1 DFQATT, CDR2 SNEGSKA (reference sequence). Deletions cut 1 base from V and 1 base from J, with 7 bases between. CDR3 region: CSARGLTNTEAFF. The CDR3 DNA sequence: TGCAGTGCTAGAGGGCTAACGAACACTGAAGCTTTCTTT.

The chain uses TRBV5-1 and TRBJ2-6; 7 bases are shared with TRBD1. The germline gives CDR1 SGHRS, CDR2 YFSETQ. The ends lost 0 bases at V and 0 bases at J; junction bases unmatched: 12. This CDR3 has 20 residues. CDR3 nucleotides: TGCGCCAGCAGCTTGGCCAAGTTGAGGGACAGATACTCTGGGGCCAACGTCCTGACTTTC. It yields the protein CASSLAKLRDRYSGANVLTF.

This clonotype was detected only once. This chain uses TRBV30 with TRBJ1-3, with D unresolved. The CDR3 sequence is 16 residues long. V lost 0 bases and J lost 4, with 16 bases in between. Germline assignment: CDR1 GTSNPN and CDR2 SVGIG (reference sequence). This chain's CDR3 is CAWSVDARYSGNTIYF. The CDR3 region has the DNA TGTGCCTGGAGTGTCGACGCCCGCTATTCCGGAAACACCATATATTTT.

This chain links TRBV12-5 with TRBJ1-1; D unresolved. The length of the CDR3 is 18 residues. V dropped 4 bases and J dropped 1 base, with 22 bases sitting between them. CDR1 is LGHNT, CDR2 FRNRAP, per germline. The CDR3 bases are TGTGCTAGTGGTTCCGGAACGTCGACCGCATTCCCGAACACTGAAGCTTTCTTT. This codes for CASGSGTSTAFPNTEAFF.

In this sample, this clonotype turned up a few times. The V call is TRBV12-3 or TRBV12-4, the J call TRBJ1-2; 7 positions agree with TRBD1. The CDR3 consists of 13 residues. V lost 5 bases, J lost 4 bases, and 4 bases stayed unmatched. The CDR3 loop is CASSPGTAYGYTF. In DNA, the CDR3 is TGTGCCAGCAGTCCCGGGACAGCCTATGGCTACACCTTC.

The CDR3 nucleotides read TGCAGTGTCATAGATTGGCAGGGTCACACTGAAGCTTTCTTT. Translating gives CSVIDWQGHTEAFF. This sequence joins TRBV20-1 and TRBJ1-1, with D possibly being TRBD1 (5 bases). CDR3 length: 14 amino acids. Germline assignment: CDR1 DFQATT and CDR2 SNEGSKA (reference sequence). Trimming stripped 7 bases from V and 3 bases from J, with 18 bases between.

The chain has TRBV28 and TRBJ2-5; a weak D match, TRBD2 (6 bases). V lost 6 bases and J lost 7, with 18 bases in between. The germline gives CDR1 MDHEN, CDR2 SYDVKM. The CDR3 sequence is 14 residues long. The CDR3 loop is CASRPTGGKGTQYF. CDR3 nucleotides: TGTGCCAGCAGACCAACAGGAGGGAAAGGGACCCAGTACTTC.

The chain has TRBV29-1 and TRBJ2-4, with 9 bases identical to TRBD1. With V trimmed by 6 bases and J by 6 bases, 9 bases remained unmatched. CDR1 and CDR2 (germline): SQVTM, ANQGSEA. The CDR3 is 14 residues long. CDR3 amino acids: CSVTGTGLTNIQYF. CDR3 in DNA: TGCAGCGTCACCGGGACAGGGTTGACAAACATTCAGTACTTC.

The chain joins TRBV6-1 to TRBJ2-3; 11 bases fit TRBD2. The V gene end was trimmed by 1 base and the J gene end by 3 bases; junction bases not matched to a gene: 12. This CDR3 region has 19 residues. CDR1 and CDR2 from the germline V gene are MNHNS and SASEGT. For the CDR3, the DNA is TGTGCCAGCAGTGAAGGCCTTGGGGCTAGCGGGGGGAGGACAGATACGCAGTATTTT. Its protein is CASSEGLGASGGRTDTQYF.

Regarding this clonotype: Sequence at one end of the junction differs from germline and may be a read error. The V gene is TRBV20-1, the J gene TRBJ2-3; D tentatively reads TRBD1 or TRBD2 (6 bases each). The CDR3 extends over 15 amino acids. Germline-derived CDR1 and CDR2 are DFQATT and SNEGSKA (reference sequence). The CDR3 DNA sequence: TGCAGTGCCCCTCCATCTTGGGGGGACACAAATACGCAGTATTTT. It encodes CSAPPSWGDTNTQYF.

The chain carries TRBV2 and TRBJ1-2; 7 bases fit TRBD1. There are 13 residues in the CDR3. Trimming cost V 6 bases and J 8 bases; bases outside gene matches: 9. The germline V gene has CDR1 SNHLY and CDR2 FYNNEI. CDR3 in amino acids: CASRSTGWRGYTF. The CDR3, as DNA: TGTGCCAGCAGGTCGACAGGGTGGAGAGGCTACACCTTC.